The 2 T cell receptor beta chains listed next were all sequenced from one sample in a study of OX40 agonist ivuxolimab in advanced cancers. The data were produced by immunoSEQ multiplex PCR, yet TCRdb's version contains in-frame clones alone and is incomplete. The sample holds around 80,000 clones, about 80% seen once. Sequencing used CD4+ or CD8+ T cells sorted from blood, obtained in a trial of the OX40 agonist ivuxolimab. All receptors come from an adult with an advanced solid tumor such as melanoma, head and neck, liver or kidney cancer.

This chain links TRBV5-4 with TRBJ2-3; the match to TRBD2 covers 10 bases. V was clipped by 2 bases and J by 8 bases; unmatched bases: 11. CDR3 length equals 16 residues. Germline CDR1 and CDR2: SGHNT and YYREEE (reference sequence). CDR3 DNA: TGTGCCAGCAGCTTACCTAGCGGGGGTGAATCGGGTACGCAGTATTTT. The encoded protein is CASSLPSGGESGTQYF.

This clone was found a few times. J is TRBJ1-2 and V is TRBV5-4; tentative D call: TRBD1 (5 bases). Germline values: CDR1 SGHNT, CDR2 YYREEE (reference sequence). There are 14 residues in the CDR3. V was pared by 3 bases and J by 5 bases, with 14 bases between. Written as DNA, the CDR3 is TGTGCCAGCAGCTGGGGGACGGGTCCATATGGCTACACCTTC. Residues: CASSWGTGPYGYTF.